Listed below are T cell receptor beta chains from one sample, sequenced in a study of identical twins. In TCRdb, the 5' RACE reads were re-called with MiXCR into one record per CDR3 protein. The table lists a few hundred thousand distinct CDR3 sequences, 9% to 10% of them singletons, with approximately 3% in the top ten. These data were likewise used in another study, on yellow fever vaccine responses in identical twins.

The sequencing input was PBMCs. These receptors all stem from a woman between 18 and 29 years old in good health. The CDR3 runs from the conserved cysteine through the conserved F or W. The D gene is left open where the match is weak. Clone size is shown for a subset of rows, as once, few, many or a class of expanded clone.

j_gene: TRBJ2-5
d_gene: .
abundance: .
v_gene: TRBV20-1
CDR3nt: TGCAGTGCTAGAGTACCCGGGGGAGAGACCCAGTACTTC
CDR3aa: CSARVPGGETQYF

j_gene: TRBJ2-1
d_gene: .
abundance: .
v_gene: TRBV7-3
CDR3nt: TGTGCCAGCAGCTCCCTTGGCGGCAATGAGCAGTTCTTC
CDR3aa: CASSSLGGNEQFF

j_gene: TRBJ1-5
d_gene: .
abundance: .
v_gene: TRBV18
CDR3nt: TGTGCCAGCTCACCACAAGTGAATGAGCCCCAGCATTTT
CDR3aa: CASSPQVNEPQHF

j_gene: TRBJ2-3
d_gene: .
abundance: few
v_gene: TRBV5-8
CDR3nt: TGTGCCAGCAGCCTCTCGACTAGATCAGATACGCAGTATTTT
CDR3aa: CASSLSTRSDTQYF

j_gene: TRBJ2-3
d_gene: TRBD2
abundance: .
v_gene: TRBV4-3
CDR3nt: TGCGCCAGCAGCCAAGGCGCGGGAGCCTCAGATACGCAGTATTTT
CDR3aa: CASSQGAGASDTQYF

j_gene: TRBJ2-1
d_gene: .
abundance: few
v_gene: TRBV9
CDR3nt: TGTGCCAGCAGCGTAGAGGAGGGGGCCAATGAGCAGTTCTTC
CDR3aa: CASSVEEGANEQFF

j_gene: TRBJ2-3
d_gene: .
abundance: .
v_gene: TRBV20-1
CDR3nt: TGCAGTGCTAGAGATTGGGGGGGCACAGATACGCAGTATTTT
CDR3aa: CSARDWGGTDTQYF

j_gene: TRBJ2-5
d_gene: .
abundance: few
v_gene: TRBV20-1
CDR3nt: TGCAGTGCTCCTAACCCTCGGGGCCAGACCCAGTACTTC
CDR3aa: CSAPNPRGQTQYF

j_gene: TRBJ2-7
d_gene: .
abundance: few
v_gene: TRBV4-1
CDR3nt: TGCGCCAGCAGCCAAGATTGGACGGGAGAGGCCTACGAGCAGTACTTC
CDR3aa: CASSQDWTGEAYEQYF

j_gene: TRBJ2-7
d_gene: .
abundance: many
v_gene: TRBV28
CDR3nt: TGTGCCAGCAGTTTTCCAGGCGACGAGCAGTACTTC
CDR3aa: CASSFPGDEQYF

j_gene: TRBJ2-5
d_gene: TRBD2
abundance: many
v_gene: TRBV6-2/TRBV6-3
CDR3nt: TGTGCCAGCAGCGCCCTATTAGCGGGAGGACCCATTTTTCAAGAGACCCAGTACTTC
CDR3aa: CASSALLAGGPIFQETQYF

j_gene: TRBJ2-7
d_gene: TRBD1
abundance: .
v_gene: TRBV10-3
CDR3nt: TGTGCCATCACTTACAGGACAGGTGACACCTACGAGCAGTACTTC
CDR3aa: CAITYRTGDTYEQYF

j_gene: TRBJ2-6
d_gene: .
abundance: .
v_gene: TRBV7-6
CDR3nt: TGTGCCAGCAGCGCCATTACAGGGTCTGGGGCCAACGTCCTGACTTTC
CDR3aa: CASSAITGSGANVLTF

j_gene: TRBJ2-7
d_gene: TRBD2
abundance: many
v_gene: TRBV3-1
CDR3nt: TGTGCCAGCAGCCGACAGACTAGCGGCTACGAGCAGTACTTC
CDR3aa: CASSRQTSGYEQYF

j_gene: TRBJ2-7
d_gene: TRBD2
abundance: .
v_gene: TRBV20-1
CDR3nt: TGCAGTGCTCCCAGGTTCACTAGCGGGTACGAGCAGTACTTC
CDR3aa: CSAPRFTSGYEQYF

j_gene: TRBJ2-5
d_gene: TRBD2
abundance: .
v_gene: TRBV4-3
CDR3nt: TGCGCCAGCAGCCAAGATCCACCGGGACTAGCGGGGAGGGGACAAGAGACCCAGTACTTC
CDR3aa: CASSQDPPGLAGRGQETQYF

j_gene: TRBJ2-5
d_gene: .
abundance: .
v_gene: TRBV12-3/TRBV12-4
CDR3nt: TGTGCCAGCAGCCGGTCCTGGGCAACAGAGACCCAGTACTTC
CDR3aa: CASSRSWATETQYF

j_gene: TRBJ2-7
d_gene: TRBD2
abundance: many
v_gene: TRBV12-3/TRBV12-4
CDR3nt: TGTGCCAGCAGACCGACTAGCGGGAGTAGGAACGAGCAGTACTTC
CDR3aa: CASRPTSGSRNEQYF

j_gene: TRBJ1-2
d_gene: TRBD1
abundance: few
v_gene: TRBV4-1
CDR3nt: TGCGCCAGCAGCCAAGAACAGGGGACCTATGGCTACACCTTC
CDR3aa: CASSQEQGTYGYTF

j_gene: TRBJ2-7
d_gene: TRBD2
abundance: few
v_gene: TRBV30
CDR3nt: TGTGCCTGGAACCGGGGGGTTGGCGAGCAGTACTTC
CDR3aa: CAWNRGVGEQYF

j_gene: TRBJ2-1
d_gene: TRBD1
abundance: .
v_gene: TRBV7-9
CDR3nt: TGTGCCAGCAGCTTGGGGGACAGGCGTTCCAATGAGCAGTTCTTC
CDR3aa: CASSLGDRRSNEQFF

j_gene: TRBJ2-6
d_gene: TRBD2
abundance: .
v_gene: TRBV20-1
CDR3nt: TGCAGTGCTTTTAAGTCACTAGCGGGAGGGCCCCCTGGGGCCAACGTCCTGACTTTC
CDR3aa: CSAFKSLAGGPPGANVLTF

j_gene: TRBJ1-5
d_gene: .
abundance: many
v_gene: TRBV9
CDR3nt: TGTGCCAGCAGCGTAGGTGGGGGAGGAGGGGATCAGCCCCAGCATTTT
CDR3aa: CASSVGGGGGDQPQHF

j_gene: TRBJ2-6
d_gene: TRBD1
abundance: .
v_gene: TRBV24-1
CDR3nt: TGTGCCACCAGTGAGGCCGGGACAGGGGCCGGGGCCAACGTCCTGACTTTC
CDR3aa: CATSEAGTGAGANVLTF

j_gene: TRBJ2-7
d_gene: .
abundance: few
v_gene: TRBV7-9
CDR3nt: TGTGCCAGCAGCTTACCACAGGGAGGGGTAAGAGAGCAGTACTTC
CDR3aa: CASSLPQGGVREQYF

j_gene: TRBJ1-5
d_gene: TRBD1
abundance: .
v_gene: TRBV19
CDR3nt: TGTGCCAGTAGCCGCCAGGGACAGGTTGATCAGCCCCAGCATTTT
CDR3aa: CASSRQGQVDQPQHF

j_gene: TRBJ2-1
d_gene: .
abundance: few
v_gene: TRBV30
CDR3nt: TGTGCCTGGAGTCGGTCCTACAATGAGCAGTTCTTC
CDR3aa: CAWSRSYNEQFF

j_gene: TRBJ2-1
d_gene: TRBD2
abundance: .
v_gene: TRBV20-1
CDR3nt: TGCAGTGCTAGAGCTTTAGGGTCTCGCGGGGGGTACAATGAGCAGTTCTTC
CDR3aa: CSARALGSRGGYNEQFF

j_gene: TRBJ2-7
d_gene: TRBD1
abundance: .
v_gene: TRBV13
CDR3nt: TGTGCCAGCAGCTTACGACCAAAGACAGGGAGTGGGGAGAACGAGCAGTACTTC
CDR3aa: CASSLRPKTGSGENEQYF

j_gene: TRBJ2-3
d_gene: .
abundance: many
v_gene: TRBV12-3/TRBV12-4
CDR3nt: TGTGCCAGCAGTCCCCGGCAGGGGTCGGCAGATACGCAGTATTTT
CDR3aa: CASSPRQGSADTQYF

j_gene: TRBJ2-1
d_gene: TRBD1
abundance: many
v_gene: TRBV5-1
CDR3nt: TGCGCCAGCAGCAGTCCAGGGGGCTGGACGGACGGGCAGTTCTTC
CDR3aa: CASSSPGGWTDGQFF

j_gene: TRBJ2-1
d_gene: .
abundance: many
v_gene: TRBV12-3/TRBV12-4
CDR3nt: TGTGCCAGCAGATTTGGGGGATTGGGGAACAATGAGCAGTTCTTC
CDR3aa: CASRFGGLGNNEQFF

j_gene: TRBJ2-2
d_gene: TRBD1
abundance: many
v_gene: TRBV28
CDR3nt: TGTGCCAGCAGCACCCTGCGGACAGGGGGCTACACCGGGGAGCTGTTTTTT
CDR3aa: CASSTLRTGGYTGELFF

j_gene: TRBJ2-5
d_gene: .
abundance: many
v_gene: TRBV7-2
CDR3nt: TGTGCCAGCAGCAGCACAGGGACCCAGTACTTC
CDR3aa: CASSSTGTQYF

j_gene: TRBJ1-5
d_gene: TRBD1
abundance: .
v_gene: TRBV6-1
CDR3nt: TGTGCCAGCAGTGCTTCGACAGGGTTCGAGCAGCCCCAGCATTTT
CDR3aa: CASSASTGFEQPQHF

j_gene: TRBJ2-3
d_gene: .
abundance: few
v_gene: TRBV29-1
CDR3nt: TGCAGCGTTGATCCAGCGGAGAGCACAGATACGCAGTATTTT
CDR3aa: CSVDPAESTDTQYF

j_gene: TRBJ2-7
d_gene: TRBD1
abundance: few
v_gene: TRBV12-3/TRBV12-4
CDR3nt: TGTGCCAGCAGATCCGGGACAGGGCTCGTCGAGCAGTACTTC
CDR3aa: CASRSGTGLVEQYF

j_gene: TRBJ2-7
d_gene: TRBD1
abundance: .
v_gene: TRBV4-3
CDR3nt: TGCGCCAGCAGCCAAGATTACAGGGGCACCTACGAGCAGTACTTC
CDR3aa: CASSQDYRGTYEQYF

j_gene: TRBJ2-3
d_gene: .
abundance: few
v_gene: TRBV7-2
CDR3nt: TGTGCCAGCAGCCAGGGCCAGGGGCGGGATACGCAGTATTTT
CDR3aa: CASSQGQGRDTQYF

j_gene: TRBJ2-2
d_gene: TRBD1
abundance: many
v_gene: TRBV15
CDR3nt: TGTGCCACCAGCAGAGATCCTACAGGGGTGACCGGGGAGCTGTTTTTT
CDR3aa: CATSRDPTGVTGELFF

j_gene: TRBJ2-3
d_gene: TRBD2
abundance: many
v_gene: TRBV3-1
CDR3nt: TGTGCCAGCAGCCCTCTCTTGACTAGCGGGGGCACAGATACGCAGTATTTT
CDR3aa: CASSPLLTSGGTDTQYF

j_gene: TRBJ2-3
d_gene: TRBD2
abundance: .
v_gene: TRBV24-1
CDR3nt: TGTGCCACCAGTGATTTGGTCGGGGGGGCCACAGATACGCAGTATTTT
CDR3aa: CATSDLVGGATDTQYF

j_gene: TRBJ2-6
d_gene: .
abundance: few
v_gene: TRBV29-1
CDR3nt: TGCAGCGTTTCTCCTGGTTCTGGGGCCAACGTCCTGACTTTC
CDR3aa: CSVSPGSGANVLTF

j_gene: TRBJ2-2
d_gene: .
abundance: many
v_gene: TRBV24-1
CDR3nt: TGTGCCACTCTATCGGGTCTCCCGACCACCGGGGAGCTGTTTTTT
CDR3aa: CATLSGLPTTGELFF

j_gene: TRBJ2-7
d_gene: TRBD2
abundance: .
v_gene: TRBV10-3
CDR3nt: TGTGCCATCAGTGAGTCTCCTTTCCTTAGAGCGGGAGCGGGCTACGAGCAGTACTTC
CDR3aa: CAISESPFLRAGAGYEQYF

j_gene: TRBJ2-6
d_gene: .
abundance: few
v_gene: TRBV11-2
CDR3nt: TGTGCCAGCATCATTGGCTCCTCTGGGGCCAACGTCCTGACTTTC
CDR3aa: CASIIGSSGANVLTF

j_gene: TRBJ1-1
d_gene: .
abundance: few
v_gene: TRBV28
CDR3nt: TGTGCCAGCCTTAATGGGGGTGGCACTGAAGCTTTCTTT
CDR3aa: CASLNGGGTEAFF

j_gene: TRBJ2-7
d_gene: TRBD1
abundance: .
v_gene: TRBV20-1
CDR3nt: TGCAGTAACTTACCGGGACAGGGGACCAACGAGCAGTACTTC
CDR3aa: CSNLPGQGTNEQYF

j_gene: TRBJ2-2
d_gene: TRBD2
abundance: .
v_gene: TRBV4-2
CDR3nt: TGTGCCAGCAGCCCAGCAGGTGGACTAGCGGGAGCCCCCCCCGGGGAGCTGTTTTTT
CDR3aa: CASSPAGGLAGAPPGELFF

j_gene: TRBJ1-2
d_gene: TRBD1
abundance: .
v_gene: TRBV20-1
CDR3nt: TGCAGTGCTAGAGAGGCCGGCAGGGGGCGCCCATATGGCTACACCTTC
CDR3aa: CSAREAGRGRPYGYTF

j_gene: TRBJ1-5
d_gene: .
abundance: many
v_gene: TRBV10-3
CDR3nt: TGTGCCATCAGTTCGGACGCCAATCAGCCCCAGCATTTT
CDR3aa: CAISSDANQPQHF

j_gene: TRBJ2-1
d_gene: .
abundance: many
v_gene: TRBV20-1
CDR3nt: TGCAGTGCTAGAGGGCCGACGGTTTCCTACAATGAGCAGTTCTTC
CDR3aa: CSARGPTVSYNEQFF

j_gene: TRBJ2-2
d_gene: .
abundance: .
v_gene: TRBV6-5
CDR3nt: TGTGCCAGCTGGAAGAGCACCGGGGAGCTGTTTTTT
CDR3aa: CASWKSTGELFF

j_gene: TRBJ2-7
d_gene: TRBD2
abundance: few
v_gene: TRBV7-8
CDR3nt: TGTGCCAGCAGCTCAAGTCTAGCGGGAGGGCCGAGGGAGCAGTACTTC
CDR3aa: CASSSSLAGGPREQYF

j_gene: TRBJ2-5
d_gene: TRBD1
abundance: few
v_gene: TRBV9
CDR3nt: TGTGCCAGCAGCTCCGCTCTCAGGGGGCTTGGGGAGACCCAGTACTTC
CDR3aa: CASSSALRGLGETQYF

j_gene: TRBJ2-1
d_gene: .
abundance: many
v_gene: TRBV29-1
CDR3nt: TGCAGCGCCTGGGGGCCGGCTAACAATGAGCAGTTCTTC
CDR3aa: CSAWGPANNEQFF

j_gene: TRBJ2-3
d_gene: TRBD2
abundance: .
v_gene: TRBV20-1
CDR3nt: TGCTGTGCTAAGCAACTAGCGGGAGCGGTCACAGATACGCAGTATTTT
CDR3aa: CCAKQLAGAVTDTQYF

j_gene: TRBJ2-2
d_gene: .
abundance: few
v_gene: TRBV11-2
CDR3nt: TGTGCCAGCAGCTTTAGCGGCAGGAACACCGGGGAGCTGTTTTTT
CDR3aa: CASSFSGRNTGELFF